The rows below give T cell receptor beta chains drawn from one sample of a study of STAT5B mutations in CD4+ large granular lymphocyte leukemia. Clones were sequenced by immunoSEQ multiplex PCR, and TCRdb holds only the in-frame ones, with some missing. Here the sample spans about 36,000 clones, roughly four fifths being singletons. The sequenced sample consisted of CD4+ T cells from blood buffy coats. Every receptor here comes from a human donor in good health. Both conserved end residues are part of each CDR3. The D gene is left open where the match is weak. The size of a clone is reported for some rows only, either as once, few or many, or as a class for expanded clones.

V: TRBV6-8
size: .
D: .
J: TRBJ2-7
DNA: TGTGCCAGCAGTTTCCCGGGGGCCCACTACGAGCAGTACTTC
CDR3: CASSFPGAHYEQYF

V: TRBV7-2
size: .
D: .
J: TRBJ1-4
DNA: TGTGCCAGCAGCTTGAGCCCAACTAATGAAAAACTGTTTTTT
CDR3: CASSLSPTNEKLFF

V: TRBV7-2
size: .
D: .
J: TRBJ1-4
DNA: TGTGCCAGCAGCTTAGACAGGACGGTCGGAAAACTGTTTTTT
CDR3: CASSLDRTVGKLFF

V: TRBV18
size: .
D: .
J: TRBJ2-5
DNA: TGTGCCAGCTCACGATCTGCTAGGGGCGAGGGGACCCAGTACTTC
CDR3: CASSRSARGEGTQYF

V: TRBV21-1
size: .
D: .
J: TRBJ2-7
DNA: TGTGCCAGCAGCAAGCGATCAGGGGCGTGCGGAAGCTCCTACGAGCAGTACTTC
CDR3: CASSKRSGACGSSYEQYF

V: TRBV12-5
size: .
D: .
J: TRBJ2-2
DNA: TGTGCTAGTGGTTTGGGGATAAACACCGGGGAGCTGTTTTTT
CDR3: CASGLGINTGELFF

V: TRBV6-1
size: .
D: .
J: TRBJ1-1
DNA: TGTGCCAGCACGCTTGAGAGGAAGGACACTGAAGCTTTCTTT
CDR3: CASTLERKDTEAFF

V: TRBV2
size: .
D: .
J: TRBJ1-1
DNA: TGTGCCAGCAGTTGGGAACTGAACACTGAAGCTTTCTTT
CDR3: CASSWELNTEAFF

V: TRBV5-1
size: .
D: .
J: TRBJ2-2
DNA: TGCGCCAGCAGCTTGGATCCGGGGGCGGTCGGGGAGCTGTTTTTT
CDR3: CASSLDPGAVGELFF

V: TRBV7-9
size: few
D: TRBD2
J: TRBJ2-7
DNA: TGTGCCAGCAGCGCTCCGGGACTAGTAGGTCACGAGCAGTACTTC
CDR3: CASSAPGLVGHEQYF

V: TRBV27
size: .
D: TRBD1
J: TRBJ1-1
DNA: TGTGCCAGCAGGTCACAGGGGTGGGGCACTGAAGCTTTCTTT
CDR3: CASRSQGWGTEAFF